This T cell receptor (beta chain) derives from a study of T cell repertoires in cytomegalovirus infection. Broader study findings: The cumulative frequency of public TCR beta families distinguished individuals who carried CMV together with the relevant HLA.

This CDR3 is 14 amino acids long. From germline, CDR1 is MDHEN and CDR2 SYDVKM. V lost 5 bases and J lost 7, with 12 bases in between. TCRdb recomputed calls from the reads with MiXCR, one row per CDR3 protein. The table includes roughly 500,000 distinct CDR3 sequences, 30% to 40% detected once. As for this clonotype: Its specificity is unknown.

The TCR sequence derives from a human donor in good health (CMV status not recorded). Some clones in this sample may be carry-over from other donors' samples. The V and J genes are TRBV28 and TRBJ1-6; TRBD1 might be the D (6 bases). Sequencing was performed on cultured PBMCs, taken from culture after CMV antigen stimulation. The DNA for the CDR3 is TGTGCCAGCAGTGACACAGGGTGGAATTCACCCCTCCACTTT. Its protein product is CASSDTGWNSPLHF. Full variable domain (remainder filled in from reference TRBV28 and TRBJ1-6): DVKVTQSSRYLVKRTGEKVFLECVQDMDHENMFWYRQDPGLGLRLIYFSYDVKMKEKGDIPEGYSVSREKKERFSLILESASTNQTSMYLCASSDTGWNSPLHFGNGTRLTVT.